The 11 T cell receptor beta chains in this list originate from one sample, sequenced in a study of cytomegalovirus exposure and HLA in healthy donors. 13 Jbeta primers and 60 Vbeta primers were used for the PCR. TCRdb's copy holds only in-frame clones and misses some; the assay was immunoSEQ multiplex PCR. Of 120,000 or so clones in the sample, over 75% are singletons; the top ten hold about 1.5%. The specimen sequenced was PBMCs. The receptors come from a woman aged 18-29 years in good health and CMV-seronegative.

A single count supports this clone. CDR3 DNA: TGTGCCAGCAGCCTAGGCCCGGCGGCTAATGAAAAACTGTTTTTT. Protein product: CASSLGPAANEKLFF. The chain has TRBV6-5 and TRBJ1-4, with D uncertain. Germline loops: CDR1 MNHEY, CDR2 SVGAGI. Trimming removed 6 bases from V and 3 bases from J, with 14 bases in between. The CDR3 consists of 15 residues.

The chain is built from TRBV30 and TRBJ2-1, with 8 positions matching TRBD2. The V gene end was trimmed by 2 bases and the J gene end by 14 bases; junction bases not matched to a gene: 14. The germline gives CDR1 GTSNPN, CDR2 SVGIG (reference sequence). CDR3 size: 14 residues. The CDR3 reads CAWSQPGRGGREFF. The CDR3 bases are TGTGCCTGGAGTCAGCCGGGACGGGGGGGCCGAGAGTTCTTC.

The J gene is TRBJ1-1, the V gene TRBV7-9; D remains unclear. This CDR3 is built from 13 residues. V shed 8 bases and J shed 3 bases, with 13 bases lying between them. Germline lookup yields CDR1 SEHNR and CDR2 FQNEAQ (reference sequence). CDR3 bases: TGTGCCAGCGGGCCGGATTGGGACACTGAAGCTTTCTTT. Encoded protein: CASGPDWDTEAFF.

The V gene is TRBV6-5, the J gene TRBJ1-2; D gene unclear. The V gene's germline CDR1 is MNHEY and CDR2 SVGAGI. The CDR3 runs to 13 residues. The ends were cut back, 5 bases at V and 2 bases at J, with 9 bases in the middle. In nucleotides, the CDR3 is TGTGCCAGCAGTCCTACGATAAACTATGGCTACACCTTC. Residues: CASSPTINYGYTF.

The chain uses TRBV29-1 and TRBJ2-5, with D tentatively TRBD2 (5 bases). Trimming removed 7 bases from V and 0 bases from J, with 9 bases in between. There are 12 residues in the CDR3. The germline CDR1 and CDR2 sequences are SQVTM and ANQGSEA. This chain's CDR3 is CSAGEYQETQYF. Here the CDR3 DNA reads TGCAGCGCTGGGGAGTACCAAGAGACCCAGTACTTC.

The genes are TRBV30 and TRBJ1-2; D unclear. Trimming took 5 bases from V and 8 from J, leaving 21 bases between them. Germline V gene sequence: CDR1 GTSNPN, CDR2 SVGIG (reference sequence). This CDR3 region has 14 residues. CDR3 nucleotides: TGTGCCTGGGGCTCTGGTGGCCTACTATACGGCTACACCTTC. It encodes CAWGSGGLLYGYTF.

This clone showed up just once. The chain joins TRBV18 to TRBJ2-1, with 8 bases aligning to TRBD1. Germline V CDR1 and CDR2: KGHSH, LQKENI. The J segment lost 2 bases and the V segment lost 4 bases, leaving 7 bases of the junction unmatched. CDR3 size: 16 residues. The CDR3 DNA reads TGTGCCAGCTCACTATGGACAGGGAAGGCCTACAATGAGCAGTTCTTC. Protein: CASSLWTGKAYNEQFF.

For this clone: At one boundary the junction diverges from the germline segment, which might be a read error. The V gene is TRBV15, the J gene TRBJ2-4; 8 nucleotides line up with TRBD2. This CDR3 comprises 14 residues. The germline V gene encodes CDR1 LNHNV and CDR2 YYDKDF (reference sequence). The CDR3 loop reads CATSRGGLGNSQYF. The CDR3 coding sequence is TGTGCCACCAGCCGGGGGGGACTCGGGAACAGTCAGTACTTC.

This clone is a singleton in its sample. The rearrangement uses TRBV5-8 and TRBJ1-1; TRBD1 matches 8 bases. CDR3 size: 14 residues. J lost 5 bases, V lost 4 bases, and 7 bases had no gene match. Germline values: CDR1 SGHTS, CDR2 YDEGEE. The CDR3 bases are TGTGCCAGCAGCCTGCAGGGGGCCGAGACTGAAGCTTTCTTT. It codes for CASSLQGAETEAFF.

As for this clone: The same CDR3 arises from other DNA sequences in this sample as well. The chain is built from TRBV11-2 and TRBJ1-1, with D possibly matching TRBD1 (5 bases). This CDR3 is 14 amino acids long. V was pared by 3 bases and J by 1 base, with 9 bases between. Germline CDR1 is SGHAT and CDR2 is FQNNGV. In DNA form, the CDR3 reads TGTGCCAGCAGCTTGGGGCAGCCGAACACTGAAGCTTTCTTT. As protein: CASSLGQPNTEAFF.

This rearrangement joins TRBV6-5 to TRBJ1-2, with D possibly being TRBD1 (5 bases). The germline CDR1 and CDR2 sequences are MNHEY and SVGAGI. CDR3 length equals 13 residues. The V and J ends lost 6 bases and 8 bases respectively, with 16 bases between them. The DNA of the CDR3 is TGTGCCAGCAGCCGCGCCCAGGGTCAAGGCTACACCTTC. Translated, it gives CASSRAQGQGYTF.